Each of the 26 T cell receptor beta chains below was sequenced from the same sample in a study of cytomegalovirus exposure and HLA in healthy donors. PCR involved 60 Vbeta and 13 Jbeta primers. Method: immunoSEQ multiplex PCR; TCRdb's copy keeps in-frame clones and lacks some. The repertoire holds approximately 140,000 clones, with under 85% as singletons. Sequenced: PBMCs. These receptors all come from a boy between 5 and 17 years old in good health and CMV-seronegative.

This clone was picked up one time. The chain carries TRBV5-1 and TRBJ2-3, with 9 bases lining up with TRBD1. The trim removed 0 bases at V and 6 bases at J, leaving 2 bases unmatched. This CDR3 comprises 14 residues. From germline, CDR1 is SGHRS and CDR2 YFSETQ. CDR3 region: CASSLGQGGDTQYF. The CDR3 DNA follows: TGCGCCAGCAGCTTGGGACAGGGGGGTGATACGCAGTATTTT.

The rearrangement links TRBV5-4 to TRBJ2-3; TRBD2 might be the D (7 bases). Germline V lookup: CDR1 SGHNT, CDR2 YYREEE (reference sequence). V dropped 7 bases and J dropped 5 bases, with 11 bases sitting between them. CDR3 length: 12 amino acids. Here the CDR3 reads CASGGAIDTQYF. The DNA for the CDR3 is TGTGCCAGCGGGGGGGCCATAGATACGCAGTATTTT.

V is TRBV19 and J is TRBJ1-1; 7 nucleotides align to TRBD1. This CDR3 is 14 amino acids long. J was trimmed by 1 base and V by 5 bases; bases with no gene match: 4. Germline V lookup: CDR1 LNHDA, CDR2 SQIVND (reference sequence). DNA for the CDR3: TGTGCCAGTAGTTCGGGACAGACGAACACTGAAGCTTTCTTT. The encoded protein is CASSSGQTNTEAFF.

This clone was found a few times. The V call is TRBV6-8, the J call TRBJ1-3; 8 bases agree with TRBD1. Germline V lookup: CDR1 MNHGY, CDR2 SAAAGT. Trimming removed 7 bases from V and 3 bases from J; junction bases left unmatched: 11. The CDR3 runs to 16 residues. The CDR3 protein is CASTQDREPFGNTIYF. The DNA of the CDR3 is TGTGCCAGCACCCAGGACAGGGAGCCCTTTGGAAACACCATATATTTT.

This chain links TRBV2 with TRBJ2-1; a weak D match, TRBD1 (5 bases). The germline CDR1 and CDR2 sequences are SNHLY and FYNNEI. Trimming shortened V by 7 bases and J by 0 bases, and 13 bases separated the two germline ends. The CDR3 is 15 amino acids. The CDR3 protein is CASKRQKYSYNEQFF. The CDR3 region has the DNA TGTGCCAGCAAAAGACAGAAATACTCCTACAATGAGCAGTTCTTC.

J is TRBJ1-6 and V is TRBV5-1; 8 bases fit TRBD1. With V trimmed by 0 bases and J by 4 bases, 18 bases remained unmatched. Germline V gene data show CDR1 as SGHRS and CDR2 as YFSETQ. The CDR3 runs 21 residues. This chain's CDR3 is CASSLAPAGGVGNQYNSPLHF. CDR3 DNA sequence: TGCGCCAGCAGCTTGGCCCCTGCAGGGGGCGTAGGGAACCAGTATAATTCACCCCTCCACTTT.

CDR3 DNA sequence: TGTGCCAGCAGCGAGACTAGCGGAGCAGATACGCAGTATTTT. Its translation is CASSETSGADTQYF. This chain joins TRBV7-3 and TRBJ2-3; 9 nucleotides align to TRBD2. Germline values: CDR1 SGHTA, CDR2 FQGTGA. Unmatched junction bases numbered 4, after V lost 5 bases and J lost 4 bases. CDR3 length: 14 amino acids. Full variable domain (outside the CDR3, taken from reference TRBV7-3 and TRBJ2-3): GAGVSQTPSNKVTEKGKYVELRCDPISGHTALYWYRQSLGQGPEFLIYFQGTGAADDSGLPNDRFFAVRPEGSVSTLKIQRTERGDSAVYLCASSETSGADTQYFGPGTRLTVL.

This chain links TRBV2 with TRBJ2-2; 8 bases agree with TRBD2. This CDR3 spans 15 amino acids. Trimming cost V 7 bases and J 4 bases; bases outside gene matches: 8. In germline, CDR1 is SNHLY, CDR2 FYNNEI. The CDR3 spells CASKGSGRSTGELFF. The CDR3 DNA follows: TGTGCCAGCAAAGGAAGCGGGAGAAGCACCGGGGAGCTGTTTTTT.

This clone was counted a few times. The V call is TRBV2, the J call TRBJ1-1; 9 bases map to TRBD1. The CDR3 is 15 residues long. Unmatched junction bases numbered 9, after V lost 6 bases and J lost 4 bases. Germline V gives CDR1 SNHLY, CDR2 FYNNEI. The CDR3 sequence is CASRRGTGSPTEAFF. The DNA of the CDR3 is TGTGCCAGCAGGCGCGGGACAGGGTCTCCCACTGAAGCTTTCTTT.

The chain joins TRBV6-1 to TRBJ1-2, with 8 bases identical to TRBD1. The CDR3 sequence is 15 residues long. J gave up 8 bases and V 5 bases, and 13 bases lay outside the gene matches. Germline CDR1 reads MNHNS; CDR2 reads SASEGT. Here the CDR3 reads CASSTRLGQGKGYTF. The CDR3 DNA reads TGTGCCAGCAGTACAAGACTAGGACAGGGAAAGGGCTACACCTTC.

The gene calls are TRBV7-9 and TRBJ2-7; tentative D call: TRBD1 (6 bases). The germline CDR1 and CDR2 sequences are SEHNR and FQNEAQ (reference sequence). CDR3 size: 15 residues. V lost 5 bases and J lost 5, with 19 bases in between. CDR3 sequence (DNA): TGTGCCAGCAGCCGTTCCTCCGGGACATCTGACGAGCAGTACTTC. Translation: CASSRSSGTSDEQYF.

The chain recombines TRBV4-3 with TRBJ2-3; TRBD2 might be the D (6 bases). Germline CDR1 and CDR2: LGHNA and YSLEER. This CDR3 contains 15 residues. V lost 1 base and J lost 1, with 9 bases in between. CDR3 protein: CASSQARGGTDTQYF. Written as DNA, the CDR3 is TGCGCCAGCAGCCAAGCCCGCGGGGGCACAGATACGCAGTATTTT.

This clone was seen only once. J is TRBJ1-2 and V is TRBV19; 10 nucleotides agree with TRBD1. With V trimmed by 0 bases and J by 4 bases, 8 bases remained unmatched. Germline V gene sequence: CDR1 LNHDA, CDR2 SQIVND (reference sequence). The length of the CDR3 is 17 residues. The CDR3 nucleotides read TGTGCCAGTAGTATAGATCGATGGGGACAGGGGTCCTATGGCTACACCTTC. Translated: CASSIDRWGQGSYGYTF.

The gene calls are TRBV9 and TRBJ2-7; D is unclear. Germline loops: CDR1 SGDLS, CDR2 YYNGEE. The CDR3 totals 13 residues. V was clipped by 0 bases and J by 3 bases, with 7 bases between them. The chain's CDR3 is CASSVGEFYEQYF. The CDR3 DNA sequence: TGTGCCAGCAGCGTAGGCGAGTTCTACGAGCAGTACTTC.

The rearrangement joins TRBV2 to TRBJ1-3; possibly TRBD1 for D (6 bases). Germline V CDR1 and CDR2: SNHLY, FYNNEI. The V and J ends lost 5 bases and 0 bases respectively, with 14 bases between them. CDR3 length: 16 residues. The CDR3 bases are TGTGCCAGCAGTTATCGGGGGGCCGACTCTGGAAACACCATATATTTT. Translation gives CASSYRGADSGNTIYF.

This chain connects TRBV30 to TRBJ2-7; D ambiguous. The CDR3 totals 13 residues. V lost 0 bases and J 4 bases, leaving 10 bases between the germline ends. CDR1 and CDR2 (germline): GTSNPN, SVGIG (reference sequence). The CDR3 nucleotides read TGTGCCTGGAGTGTGGGTCAGGCGTACGAGCAGTACTTC. Encoded protein: CAWSVGQAYEQYF.

This clone came up a few times. This chain joins TRBV6-5 and TRBJ1-1; TRBD1 is a possible D gene (5 bases). Trimming took 5 bases from V and 0 from J, leaving 10 bases between them. The V gene's germline CDR1 is MNHEY and CDR2 SVGAGI. CDR3 length: 14 residues. CDR3 residues: CASSGPGVNTEAFF. In DNA form, the CDR3 reads TGTGCCAGCAGTGGGCCGGGGGTGAACACTGAAGCTTTCTTT.

This chain connects TRBV25-1 to TRBJ1-5; a weak D match, TRBD1 (6 bases). The CDR3 covers 14 residues. In germline, CDR1 is MGHDK, CDR2 SYGVNS. V lost 1 base to trimming and J lost 2 bases, with 6 bases between them. DNA for the CDR3: TGTGCCAGCAGTGAATCAGGGGGCAATCAGCCCCAGCATTTT. Residues: CASSESGGNQPQHF.

The V call is TRBV7-2, the J call TRBJ2-5; 9 nucleotides match TRBD1. CDR3 length equals 14 residues. V was clipped by 5 bases and J by 3 bases; unmatched bases: 4. Germline V gene lookup returns CDR1 SGHTA and CDR2 FQGNSA. CDR3 sequence (DNA): TGTGCCAGCAGCCGGGACAGGGTTAAAGAGACCCAGTACTTC. It codes for CASSRDRVKETQYF.

V gene TRBV4-3 combines with J gene TRBJ2-5; 7 positions agree with TRBD2. The J call is in doubt because the DNA end fits TRBJ2-7 better. Germline assignment: CDR1 LGHNA and CDR2 YSLEER. This CDR3 region has 16 residues. The CDR3 spells CASSQISGSGTYEQYF. The CDR3 bases are TGCGCCAGCAGCCAAATATCGGGGAGCGGGACCTACGAGCAGTACTTC.

This chain joins TRBV7-2 and TRBJ2-5; 8 bases match TRBD2. After removal of 1 base from V and 5 bases from J, the junction contained 9 bases not matched to a gene. The germline V gene encodes CDR1 SGHTA and CDR2 FQGNSA. The CDR3 sequence is 16 residues long. The CDR3 DNA is TGTGCCAGCAGCTTAGGTGGTGCGGGGGGAGGGGAGACCCAGTACTTC. It translates to CASSLGGAGGGETQYF. The full variable domain, its missing parts supplied by reference TRBV7-2 and TRBJ2-5, is GAGVSQSPSNKVTEKGKDVELRCDPISGHTALYWYRQSLGQGLEFLIYFQGNSAPDKSGLPSDRFSAERTGGSVSTLTIQRTQQEDSAVYLCASSLGGAGGGETQYFGPGTRLLVL.

This clone has more than one count but fewer than ten. This chain links TRBV5-1 with TRBJ1-6, with 7 bases matching TRBD1. This CDR3 spans 15 amino acids. Germline CDR1 SGHRS, CDR2 YFSETQ. Trimming cost V 1 base and J 5 bases; bases outside gene matches: 3. The CDR3 DNA reads as TGCGCCAGCAGCTTGCCAGGGGGAGATAATTCACCCCTCCACTTT. Its protein product is CASSLPGGDNSPLHF.

With respect to this clone: One end of the junction fails to match germline, which may point to a read error. The rearrangement links TRBV4-2 to TRBJ2-1; 8 bases match TRBD1. CDR3 length: 13 residues. The germline V gene has CDR1 LGHNA and CDR2 YNFKEQ. CDR3 in amino acids: CASGHRQGNEQFF. The CDR3 DNA reads as TGTGCCAGCGGCCACAGACAGGGGAATGAGCAGTTCTTC.

Written as DNA, the CDR3 is TGCGCCAGCAGCCAAGAGGCGGGAGGGGGCGCCTTCGGGGAGCTGTTTTTT. The encoded protein is CASSQEAGGGAFGELFF. The rearrangement links TRBV4-1 to TRBJ2-2, with 9 bases matching TRBD2. The V gene's germline CDR1 is MGHRA and CDR2 YSYEKL. This CDR3 has 17 amino acids. The V and J ends lost 0 bases and 7 bases, in that order; junction bases with no gene match: 9.

This chain links TRBV25-1 with TRBJ2-2; D perhaps matches TRBD2 (6 bases). Germline V gene sequence: CDR1 MGHDK, CDR2 SYGVNS. The CDR3 is 15 amino acids. Between the trimmed V and J ends, which lost 4 bases and 4 bases, there was a span of 13 bases. The CDR3: CASSGRGSVTGELFF. The CDR3 bases are TGTGCCAGCAGTGGGCGGGGTTCCGTCACCGGGGAGCTGTTTTTT.

The sample holds a few counts of this clone. This chain joins TRBV27 and TRBJ2-1; 7 positions agree with TRBD1. The CDR3 is 14 residues long. The germline V gene encodes CDR1 MNHEY and CDR2 SMNVEV (reference sequence). With V trimmed by 0 bases and J by 5 bases, 1 base remained unmatched. The CDR3 DNA is TGTGCCAGCAGTTTATCTGGGACAGACAATGAGCAGTTCTTC. Translated, it gives CASSLSGTDNEQFF.